This TCR beta chain was profiled in a study of chemoradiotherapy in HPV16-positive cancers. Study-level results: During treatment, candidate HPV-specific clones and E7-related motifs expanded in tumor.

This CDR3 has 16 amino acids. Germline V CDR1 and CDR2: SGHNT, YYREEE (reference sequence). The J segment lost 6 bases and the V segment lost 0 bases, leaving 10 bases of the junction unmatched. This table comes from immunoSEQ multiplex PCR, and its TCRdb copy is limited to in-frame clones, with some not included. The sample lists fewer than 40,000 clones, roughly 90% occurring once. Comments on this clone: The antigen is unknown.

The V call is TRBV5-4, the J call TRBJ2-5, with TRBD2 identical over 8 bases. The TCR originated in a human donor with HPV-associated anogenital cancer. Here the sequenced sample was blood, taken from a patient who underwent chemoradiotherapy. CDR3 residues: CASSLAGGAIQKTQYF. For the CDR3, the DNA is TGTGCCAGCAGCTTGGCCGGGGGGGCCATTCAAAAGACCCAGTACTTC. The full variable domain, with the rest looked up from reference TRBV5-4 and TRBJ2-5, is ETGVTQSPTHLIKTRGQQVTLRCSSQSGHNTVSWYQQALGQGPQFIFQYYREEENGRGNFPPRFSGLQFPNYSSELNVNALELDDSALYLCASSLAGGAIQKTQYFGPGTRLLVL.